This T cell receptor (beta chain) was recovered during a study of CD8+ T cells in alopecia areata. Study-level background: Those patients who were treated received oral tofacitinib, which was given at 5 to 10 mg twice daily for moderate-to-severe alopecia areata.

Isolated RNA was reverse transcribed into cDNA used as the sequencing template. Sequencing used immunoSEQ multiplex PCR; TCRdb keeps in-frame clones, though not all of them. This table has 90,000 to 100,000 clones, roughly two fifths appearing once. V was trimmed by 1 base and J by 6 bases, leaving 13 bases between them. The CDR3 is 15 residues long. Germline CDR1 reads SGHTA; CDR2 reads FQGNSA. The investigators collected lesional scalp punch biopsies and peripheral blood from alopecia areata patients. Material: CD4+ T cells sorted from blood. This TCR derives from a human donor with alopecia areata. This chain links TRBV7-2 with TRBJ2-1; D is ambiguous. CDR3 amino acids: CASSLGPPPTNEQFF. The DNA of the CDR3 is TGTGCCAGCAGCTTAGGCCCGCCGCCAACCAATGAGCAGTTCTTC.